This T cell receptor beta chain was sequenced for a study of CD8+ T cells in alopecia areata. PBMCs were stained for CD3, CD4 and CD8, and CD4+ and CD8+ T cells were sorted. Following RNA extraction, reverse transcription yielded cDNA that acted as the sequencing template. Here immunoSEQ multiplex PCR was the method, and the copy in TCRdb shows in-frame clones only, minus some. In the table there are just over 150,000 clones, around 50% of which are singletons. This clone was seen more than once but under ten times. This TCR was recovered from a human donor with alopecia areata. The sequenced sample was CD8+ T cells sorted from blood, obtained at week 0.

CDR3 DNA: TGTGCCAGCAGCGGGACAGATCCCGGGGAGCTGTTTTTT. Protein: CASSGTDPGELFF. J is TRBJ2-2 and V is TRBV9; a weak D match, TRBD1 (6 bases). CDR1 SGDLS and CDR2 YYNGEE come from the germline V gene. V was clipped by 3 bases and J by 6 bases, with 9 bases between them. The CDR3 loop spans 13 amino acids.